The next 15 T cell receptor beta chains were all read from a single sample in a study of blood T cell repertoires in COVID-19. Using immunoSEQ multiplex PCR, the repertoire was profiled, and TCRdb retains in-frame clones only, with some absent. The sample shows roughly 120,000 clones, less than 85% of them seen only once. Sequencing was carried out using peripheral blood. The receptors originated from a human donor in a cohort sampled during active COVID-19.

V and J are TRBV6-5 and TRBJ2-3; 11 positions match TRBD2. This CDR3 has 15 amino acids. Germline CDR1 and CDR2: MNHEY and SVGAGI. With V trimmed by 6 bases and J by 4 bases, 6 bases remained unmatched. In nucleotides, the CDR3 is TGTGCCAGCAGATCTAGCGGGGGGTATGCAGATACGCAGTATTTT. Translating it yields CASRSSGGYADTQYF.

This clone was observed once. The gene calls are TRBV30 and TRBJ1-1, with D possibly being TRBD1 (6 bases). CDR1 is GTSNPN and CDR2 is SVGIG in the germline V gene (reference sequence). The length of the CDR3 is 13 residues. V was shortened by 7 bases and J by 2 bases, with 14 bases between the two germline ends. For the CDR3, the DNA is TGTGCCTATCTACCCAGGGGAAACACTGAAGCTTTCTTT. Protein: CAYLPRGNTEAFF.

The chain has TRBV3-1 (or the pseudogene TRBV3-2) and TRBJ2-1, with TRBD2 matching 9 bases. The trim removed 3 bases at V and 7 bases at J, leaving 4 bases unmatched. Germline loops: CDR1 LGHDT, CDR2 YNNKEL (reference sequence). The CDR3 is 14 residues long. As DNA, the CDR3 is TGTGCCAGCAGCCAGGGCGGGGGGGCAAATGAGCAGTTCTTC. Translated, it gives CASSQGGGANEQFF.

V gene TRBV10-3 combines with J gene TRBJ1-5, with D uncertain. Germline lookup yields CDR1 ENHRY and CDR2 SYGVKD. CDR3 length: 13 residues. Trimming removed 4 bases at V and 3 bases at J, with 7 bases between. This chain's CDR3 is CAISVGFNQPQHF. DNA for the CDR3: TGTGCCATCAGTGTGGGCTTCAATCAGCCCCAGCATTTT.

The J gene is TRBJ2-7, the V gene TRBV5-1; D remains ambiguous. V was clipped by 4 bases and J by 5 bases, with 10 bases between them. This CDR3 comprises 12 residues. Germline-derived CDR1 and CDR2 are SGHRS and YFSETQ. The CDR3 coding sequence is TGCGCCAGCAGCGCAATTGAGAACGAGCAGTACTTC. As protein: CASSAIENEQYF.

V is TRBV10-3 and J is TRBJ2-3; tentative D call: TRBD2 (5 bases). Per germline, CDR1 ENHRY and CDR2 SYGVKD. CDR3 size: 14 residues. V was clipped by 0 bases and J by 2 bases, with 6 bases between them. This CDR3 reads CAISESGVTDTQYF. For the CDR3, the DNA is TGTGCCATCAGTGAGTCCGGGGTCACAGATACGCAGTATTTT.

This chain connects TRBV7-9 to TRBJ1-2; the D gene is possibly TRBD1 (5 bases). The CDR3 consists of 16 residues. V was trimmed by 5 bases and J by 4 bases, leaving 20 bases between them. Germline loops: CDR1 SEHNR, CDR2 FQNEAQ (reference sequence). The CDR3 bases are TGTGCCAGCAGCCTTACGGGGGGATCCTCGGGCTATGGCTACACCTTC. The encoded protein is CASSLTGGSSGYGYTF.

The chain employs TRBV7-2 and TRBJ1-2, with D maybe TRBD1 (5 bases). The CDR3 is made up of 13 amino acids. Germline V CDR1 and CDR2: SGHTA, FQGNSA. Trimming left V 4 bases short and J 5 bases short, with 11 bases between. This CDR3 is CASSSYRPYGYTF. The CDR3 DNA sequence: TGTGCCAGCAGCTCTTACAGGCCGTATGGCTACACCTTC.

The chain uses TRBV9 and TRBJ2-1; 11 bases match TRBD2. CDR3 length equals 17 residues. Germline values: CDR1 SGDLS, CDR2 YYNGEE. V gave up 1 base and J gave up 3 bases; unmatched junction bases: 6. CDR3 residues: CASSVLSGGALYNEQFF. CDR3 in DNA: TGTGCCAGCAGCGTACTTAGCGGGGGGGCCCTCTACAATGAGCAGTTCTTC.

J is TRBJ2-7 and V is TRBV6-5; no clear D gene. The CDR3 is 10 amino acids. Trimming removed 6 bases from V and 4 bases from J, with 4 bases in between. CDR1 is MNHEY and CDR2 is SVGAGI in the germline V gene. Here the CDR3 reads CASRAYEQYF. DNA for the CDR3: TGTGCCAGCAGGGCTTACGAGCAGTACTTC.

This sequence joins TRBV7-9 and TRBJ1-1, with 8 nucleotides matching TRBD1. Trimming at V came to 8 bases and at J to 5 bases, leaving 7 bases not matched to a gene. This CDR3 has 13 amino acids. The germline V gene has CDR1 SEHNR and CDR2 FQNEAQ (reference sequence). In DNA form, the CDR3 reads TGTGCCAGCCAGCAGGGGGCGGGGACTGAAGCTTTCTTT. Translated: CASQQGAGTEAFF.

The chain couples TRBV14 to TRBJ2-7, with 7 bases identical to TRBD1. The V gene end was trimmed by 1 base and the J gene end by 4 bases; junction bases not matched to a gene: 4. The CDR3 contains 14 residues. Germline-derived CDR1 and CDR2 are SGHDN and FVKESK. The CDR3 DNA reads as TGTGCCAGCAGCCAAGGCCAGGGGGAGTACGAGCAGTACTTC. Its protein product is CASSQGQGEYEQYF.

This chain links TRBV2 with TRBJ2-1; possibly TRBD2 for D (6 bases). V was cut by 5 bases and J by 9 bases, with 17 bases left in between. The V gene's germline CDR1 is SNHLY and CDR2 FYNNEI. The CDR3 has 14 residues. CDR3 region: CASSRRVAGPEQFF. The CDR3 DNA reads as TGTGCCAGCAGTAGGAGGGTGGCGGGGCCTGAGCAGTTCTTC.

The V call is TRBV28, the J call TRBJ1-2, with 8 nucleotides matching TRBD1. Germline V CDR1 and CDR2: MDHEN, SYDVKM. The V segment lost 3 bases and the J segment 5 bases; nucleotides outside the gene matches: 8. The length of the CDR3 is 15 residues. CDR3: CASSFLDRVEYGYTF. The CDR3 DNA follows: TGTGCCAGCAGTTTCTTGGACAGGGTTGAATATGGCTACACCTTC.

V usage is TRBV19 and J usage is TRBJ1-2; D gene unclear. Looked up from germline, CDR1 is LNHDA and CDR2 is SQIVND (reference sequence). CDR3 size: 16 residues. V dropped 1 base and J dropped 0 bases, with 12 bases sitting between them. The CDR3 loop is CASSIGRGPTNYGYTF. The CDR3 region has the DNA TGTGCCAGTAGTATAGGACGGGGTCCGACTAACTATGGCTACACCTTC.